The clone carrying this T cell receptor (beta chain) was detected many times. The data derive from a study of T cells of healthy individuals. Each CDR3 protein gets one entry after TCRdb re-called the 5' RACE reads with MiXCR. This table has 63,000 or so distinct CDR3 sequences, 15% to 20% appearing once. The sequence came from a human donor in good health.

The CDR3 is CASSFRSGSRDEQFF. The CDR3 DNA reads TGCGCCAGCAGCTTCCGGAGCGGGAGTAGGGATGAGCAGTTCTTC. This chain links TRBV5-1 with TRBJ2-1, with 8 bases lining up with TRBD2. This CDR3 is 15 amino acids long. Germline V gene sequence: CDR1 SGHRS, CDR2 YFSETQ. The junction had 9 bases not matched to a gene; V was cut back by 2 bases and J by 8 bases.